This TCR beta chain was sequenced in a study of CD8+ T cells in alopecia areata. The study's findings and limits: Scalp sequencing captures resident alphabeta T cells of normal skin too. Significant decreases in scalp clonality and expanded CD8+ clones followed tofacitinib treatment.

RNA was extracted and reverse transcribed into cDNA as the sequencing template. TCRdb's table, derived via immunoSEQ multiplex PCR, lists solely in-frame clones and lacks some. Among 130,000 to 150,000 clones, roughly four fifths were seen once, and the ten largest hold 20% to 25%. This CDR3 contains 14 residues. Trimming shortened V by 4 bases and J by 3 bases, and 11 bases separated the two germline ends. Germline lookup yields CDR1 SGHAT and CDR2 FQNNGV. This clone was seen a few times. As yet, its antigen is unknown. Stated treatment: oral pan-JAK inhibitor, 5-10 mg twice daily. Material: CD8+ T cells sorted from blood, obtained at week 4, from a patient treated with tofacitinib. The chain employs TRBV11-2 and TRBJ2-3; a weak D match, TRBD2 (6 bases). The origin of this receptor is a human donor with alopecia areata. Here the CDR3 reads CASSSTRATDTQYF. The CDR3 DNA sequence: TGTGCCAGCAGCTCGACTAGGGCTACAGATACGCAGTATTTT. Combining the CDR3 with reference TRBV11-2 and TRBJ2-3 gives the whole variable domain EAGVAQSPRYKIIEKRQSVAFWCNPISGHATLYWYQQILGQGPKLLIQFQNNGVVDDSQLPKDRFSAERLKGVDSTLKIQPAKLEDSAVYLCASSSTRATDTQYFGPGTRLTVL.